These 27 T cell receptor beta chains were all obtained from the same sample, sequenced in a study of T cell clonotyping in hematopoietic cell transplantation. Some clones are missing from TCRdb's copy, which holds only in-frame ones; the method was immunoSEQ multiplex PCR. This repertoire shows roughly 28,000 clones, more than 85% found once; its top ten account for approximately 2.4%. The time point here: recipient sample about 28 days before transplant, after cytoreduction. Sequencing was performed on peripheral blood mononuclear cells, taken before stem cell transplant. The source of these receptors is a man aged 50-59 years with acute myeloid leukemia. Some clones in this sample may be carry-over from other donors' samples.

The DNA for the CDR3 is TGTGCCAGCAGTTACGGCGCAGGACTAGCCAAAAACATTCAGTACTTC. It translates to CASSYGAGLAKNIQYF. This chain links TRBV6-5 with TRBJ2-4; D possibly corresponds to TRBD2 (5 bases). The CDR3 totals 16 residues. V was cut by 2 bases and J by 0 bases, with 11 bases left in between. In germline, CDR1 is MNHEY, CDR2 SVGAGI.

The chain has TRBV30 and TRBJ2-2; D unresolved. CDR3 length: 13 amino acids. The germline gives CDR1 GTSNPN, CDR2 SVGIG (reference sequence). Trimming removed 2 bases from V and 6 bases from J, with 10 bases in between. The CDR3 loop reads CAWSRTRSGELFF. The CDR3 nucleotides are TGTGCCTGGAGTCGGACCCGGTCCGGGGAGCTGTTTTTT.

This chain connects TRBV7-9 to TRBJ1-4, with TRBD1 matching 8 bases. This CDR3 contains 15 residues. CDR1 and CDR2 (germline): SEHNR, FQNEAQ (reference sequence). Trimming took 4 bases from V and 7 from J; bases not matched to a gene: 8. The CDR3 DNA follows: TGTGCCAGCAGCTATGACAGGGGAGGTAGTGAAAAACTGTTTTTT. Residues: CASSYDRGGSEKLFF.

The sample holds one count of this clone. This sequence joins TRBV30 and TRBJ2-5; 11 bases align to TRBD2. CDR1 is GTSNPN and CDR2 is SVGIG in the germline V gene (reference sequence). V lost 5 bases to trimming and J lost 5 bases; unmatched junction nucleotides: 13. The CDR3 contains 16 residues. CDR3 sequence: CAWAPLSGRAWETQYF. The CDR3 nucleotides read TGTGCCTGGGCCCCCCTTAGCGGGAGGGCGTGGGAGACCCAGTACTTC.

The rearrangement links TRBV25-1 to TRBJ2-3, with 8 bases that match TRBD2. Germline assignment: CDR1 MGHDK and CDR2 SYGVNS. The length of the CDR3 is 16 residues. V was pared by 9 bases and J by 0 bases, with 11 bases of the junction left unmatched. The CDR3: CASTNRTSPSTDTQYF. Here the CDR3 DNA reads TGTGCCAGTACAAACCGGACTAGCCCTAGCACAGATACGCAGTATTTT.

V and J are TRBV28 and TRBJ1-1; D may be TRBD1 (5 bases). Trimming took 10 bases from V and 1 from J, leaving 13 bases between them. The length of the CDR3 is 13 residues. The germline CDR1 and CDR2 sequences are MDHEN and SYDVKM. The CDR3 protein is CAIRRDPNTEAFF. CDR3 in DNA: TGTGCCATTCGCCGGGACCCGAACACTGAAGCTTTCTTT.

The V and J genes are TRBV28 and TRBJ1-1; D not resolved. The germline V and J ends were trimmed by 5 bases and 3 bases, with 10 bases remaining between them. Germline CDR1 MDHEN, CDR2 SYDVKM. The CDR3 loop spans 13 amino acids. CDR3: CASSGAGYTEAFF. In nucleotides, the CDR3 is TGTGCCAGCAGTGGTGCTGGGTACACTGAAGCTTTCTTT.

This sequence joins TRBV28 and TRBJ1-5; D gene unclear. This CDR3 has 16 residues. Trimming pared 9 bases from V and 4 bases from J, leaving 22 bases between. The germline CDR1 and CDR2 sequences are MDHEN and SYDVKM. CDR3 protein: CASISGTSPVNQPQHF. The CDR3 bases are TGTGCCAGTATTTCCGGAACATCCCCTGTTAATCAGCCCCAGCATTTT.

The J gene is TRBJ1-3, the V gene TRBV7-2; 7 bases are shared with TRBD1. In germline, CDR1 is SGHTA, CDR2 FQGNSA. CDR3 length: 14 amino acids. V lost 4 bases, J lost 4 bases, and 4 bases stayed unmatched. The CDR3 DNA follows: TGTGCCAGCAGCTCACAGGGGATAGGAAACACCATATATTTT. Translation: CASSSQGIGNTIYF.

This chain connects TRBV7-7 to TRBJ2-1; D is uncertain. Germline CDR1 and CDR2: SSHAT and FNYEAQ (reference sequence). V lost 4 bases to trimming and J lost 3 bases, with 7 bases between them. This CDR3 spans 13 amino acids. CDR3 amino acids: CASSSSGYNEQFF. CDR3 DNA sequence: TGTGCCAGCAGCTCCTCCGGCTACAATGAGCAGTTCTTC.

The rearrangement joins TRBV30 to TRBJ1-1; D possibly corresponds to TRBD1 (6 bases). The CDR3 has 15 residues. Germline CDR1 GTSNPN, CDR2 SVGIG (reference sequence). V was shortened by 1 base and J by 1 base, with 13 bases between the two germline ends. The CDR3 coding sequence is TGTGCCTGGAGTGATGGGGGGGCCGGGAACACTGAAGCTTTCTTT. Protein: CAWSDGGAGNTEAFF.

The chain is built from TRBV2 and TRBJ2-3; D not resolved. V was cut by 3 bases and J by 0 bases, with 7 bases left in between. CDR1 and CDR2 (germline): SNHLY, FYNNEI. The CDR3 consists of 14 residues. This CDR3 reads CASSDGVSTDTQYF. CDR3 bases: TGTGCCAGCAGTGATGGGGTTAGCACAGATACGCAGTATTTT.

The gene calls are TRBV4-3 and TRBJ1-4; the match to TRBD1 covers 7 bases. The CDR3 has 16 residues. The junction had 8 bases not matched to a gene; V was cut back by 3 bases and J by 4 bases. Germline CDR1 and CDR2: LGHNA and YSLEER. CDR3 nucleotides: TGCGCCAGCAGCCAGGACTCAGGGGGGGTTAATGAAAAACTGTTTTTT. Encoded protein: CASSQDSGGVNEKLFF.

V and J are TRBV15 and TRBJ1-1; D gene ambiguous. The length of the CDR3 is 15 residues. The germline V gene encodes CDR1 LNHNV and CDR2 YYDKDF (reference sequence). The V and J ends lost 2 bases and 1 base respectively, with 11 bases between them. CDR3 nucleotide sequence: TGTGCCACCAGCAGATTGGAGGGTCGGAACACTGAAGCTTTCTTT. Translating gives CATSRLEGRNTEAFF.

The V call is TRBV5-6, the J call TRBJ2-7; a weak D match, TRBD2 (5 bases). Trimming pared 3 bases from V and 0 bases from J, leaving 13 bases between. The V gene's germline CDR1 is SGHDT and CDR2 YYEEEE. There are 15 residues in the CDR3. This CDR3 reads CASSSKGLTSYEQYF. The CDR3 nucleotides read TGTGCCAGCAGCTCCAAAGGACTTACCTCCTACGAGCAGTACTTC.

The chain uses TRBV30 and TRBJ1-2; 10 nucleotides match TRBD1. The V segment lost 7 bases and the J segment 7 bases; nucleotides outside the gene matches: 9. Germline V lookup: CDR1 GTSNPN, CDR2 SVGIG (reference sequence). CDR3 length equals 13 residues. The CDR3 sequence is CAFQDRGVIGYTF. CDR3 sequence (DNA): TGTGCCTTCCAGGACAGGGGGGTTATTGGCTACACCTTC.

The table lists this clone with a few counts. The chain has TRBV13 and TRBJ1-3; D not certain. The CDR3 totals 13 residues. The V gene's germline CDR1 is PRHDT and CDR2 FYEKMQ (reference sequence). V gave up 5 bases and J gave up 2 bases, with 7 bases separating them. The CDR3 spells CASSHTAGNTIYF. As DNA, the CDR3 is TGTGCCAGCAGCCACACAGCTGGAAACACCATATATTTT.

The chain uses TRBV7-9 and TRBJ2-3, with 9 bases fitting TRBD2. This CDR3 contains 16 residues. Looked up from germline, CDR1 is SEHNR and CDR2 is FQNEAQ (reference sequence). J was trimmed by 4 bases and V by 5 bases; bases with no gene match: 10. CDR3 residues: CASSRSLAGKSDTQYF. The CDR3 DNA is TGTGCCAGCAGCCGCTCTCTAGCGGGGAAGTCAGATACGCAGTATTTT. Complete variable domain (other parts from reference TRBV7-9 and TRBJ2-3): DTGVSQNPRHKITKRGQNVTFRCDPISEHNRLYWYRQTLGQGPEFLTYFQNEAQLEKSRLLSDRFSAERPKGSFSTLEIQRTEQGDSAMYLCASSRSLAGKSDTQYFGPGTRLTVL.

The V gene is TRBV5-6, the J gene TRBJ1-2; TRBD1 matches at 7 bases. Germline loops: CDR1 SGHDT, CDR2 YYEEEE. V gave up 0 bases and J gave up 1 base; unmatched junction bases: 0. This CDR3 contains 14 residues. The CDR3 sequence: CASSLDRGNYGYTF. The CDR3 DNA sequence: TGTGCCAGCAGCTTGGACAGGGGTAACTATGGCTACACCTTC. The full variable domain, in which reference TRBV5-6 and TRBJ1-2 provide the parts outside the CDR3, is DAGVTQSPTHLIKTRGQQVTLRCSPKSGHDTVSWYQQALGQGPQFIFQYYEEEERQRGNFPDRFSGHQFPNYSSELNVNALLLGDSALYLCASSLDRGNYGYTFGSGTRLTVV.

The chain employs TRBV9 and TRBJ2-7; D gene unclear. CDR1 SGDLS and CDR2 YYNGEE come from the germline V gene. V lost 0 bases and J 0 bases, leaving 13 bases between the germline ends. There are 16 residues in the CDR3. In DNA, the CDR3 is TGTGCCAGCAGCGTAGCTCCCACTCCGAGCTCCTACGAGCAGTACTTC. It specifies CASSVAPTPSSYEQYF.

The chain uses TRBV27 and TRBJ2-1; 13 positions agree with TRBD2. CDR3 length: 18 residues. V shed 3 bases, J shed 9 bases, and the junction held 14 bases outside the gene matches. Germline CDR1 reads MNHEY; CDR2 reads SMNVEV (reference sequence). The CDR3, as DNA: TGTGCCAGCAGTTTCCGACTAGCGGGGGGCAATTCGGATCTTGAGCAGTTCTTC. It translates to CASSFRLAGGNSDLEQFF.

CDR3 protein: CAISEDRFGYTF. The DNA of the CDR3 is TGTGCCATCAGTGAAGACCGGTTTGGCTACACCTTC. The rearrangement links TRBV10-3 to TRBJ1-2; D is unclear. V lost 3 bases and J 7 bases, leaving 9 bases between the germline ends. Germline V gene data show CDR1 as ENHRY and CDR2 as SYGVKD. The length of the CDR3 is 12 residues.

The genes are TRBV7-9 and TRBJ1-2, with D maybe TRBD1 (6 bases). Trimming left V 2 bases short and J 6 bases short, with 13 bases between. This CDR3 is 14 amino acids long. The germline CDR1 and CDR2 sequences are SEHNR and FQNEAQ (reference sequence). In nucleotides, the CDR3 is TGTGCCAGCAGCTTAAGTACAGGGATGCATGGCTACACCTTC. Encoded protein: CASSLSTGMHGYTF.

This rearrangement joins TRBV30 to TRBJ1-2; 7 positions match TRBD1. Per germline, CDR1 GTSNPN and CDR2 SVGIG (reference sequence). J lost 1 base, V lost 5 bases, and 7 bases had no gene match. The CDR3 is 14 amino acids. The CDR3 sequence is CAWARQGLNYGYTF. The CDR3 nucleotides read TGTGCCTGGGCCCGACAGGGACTTAACTATGGCTACACCTTC.

The chain couples TRBV7-3 to TRBJ2-1, with D maybe TRBD1 (6 bases). The CDR3 consists of 15 residues. The germline gives CDR1 SGHTA, CDR2 FQGTGA. The ends were cut back, 6 bases at V and 0 bases at J, with 12 bases in the middle. The CDR3: CASSRQASSYNEQFF. CDR3 sequence (DNA): TGTGCCAGCAGTCGACAGGCTAGCTCCTACAATGAGCAGTTCTTC. Using reference TRBV7-3 and TRBJ2-1 for the parts outside the CDR3, the full variable domain is GAGVSQTPSNKVTEKGKYVELRCDPISGHTALYWYRQSLGQGPEFLIYFQGTGAADDSGLPNDRFFAVRPEGSVSTLKIQRTERGDSAVYLCASSRQASSYNEQFFGPGTRLTVL.

The rearrangement uses TRBV2 and TRBJ2-7; D may be TRBD1 (5 bases). This CDR3 spans 13 amino acids. V lost 6 bases and J lost 2, with 11 bases in between. Germline-derived CDR1 and CDR2 are SNHLY and FYNNEI. The CDR3 coding sequence is TGTGCCAGCAGCTTCCTCAGGGCCTACGAGCAGTACTTC. Translated: CASSFLRAYEQYF.

The CDR3 spells CASSETGYEQYF. The CDR3, as DNA: TGTGCCAGCAGCGAGACCGGGTACGAGCAGTACTTC. This sequence joins TRBV11-3 and TRBJ2-7; D remains unclear. V was cut by 5 bases and J by 4 bases, with 9 bases left in between. In germline, CDR1 is SGHNT, CDR2 YENEEA. The CDR3 is made up of 12 amino acids.